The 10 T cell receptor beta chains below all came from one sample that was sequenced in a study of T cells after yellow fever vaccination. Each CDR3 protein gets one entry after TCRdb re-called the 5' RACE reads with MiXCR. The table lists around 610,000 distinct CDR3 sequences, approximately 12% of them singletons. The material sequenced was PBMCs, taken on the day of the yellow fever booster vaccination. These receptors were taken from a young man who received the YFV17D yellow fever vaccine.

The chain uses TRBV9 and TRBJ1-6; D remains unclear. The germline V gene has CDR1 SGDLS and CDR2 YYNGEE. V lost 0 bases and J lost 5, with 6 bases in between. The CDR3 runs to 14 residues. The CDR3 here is CASSVVADNSPLHF. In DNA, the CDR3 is TGTGCCAGCAGCGTAGTCGCTGATAATTCACCCCTCCACTTT.

This CDR3 is CASSFLALQPDGELFF. The CDR3 DNA reads as TGTGCCAGCAGCTTTCTAGCGTTACAGCCCGACGGGGAGCTGTTTTTT. V usage is TRBV5-5 and J usage is TRBJ2-2, with D maybe TRBD2 (6 bases). Trimming took off 2 bases at V and 7 bases at J, with 18 bases between the two ends. Germline CDR1 is SGHKS and CDR2 is YYEKEE (reference sequence). This CDR3 region has 16 residues.

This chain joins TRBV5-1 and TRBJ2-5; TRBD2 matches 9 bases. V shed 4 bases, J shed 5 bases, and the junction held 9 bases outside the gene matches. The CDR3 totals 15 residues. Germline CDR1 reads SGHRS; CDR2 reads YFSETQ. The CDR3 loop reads CASSHSGSLRETQYF. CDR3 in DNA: TGCGCCAGCAGCCATAGCGGGAGCCTCCGGGAGACCCAGTACTTC.

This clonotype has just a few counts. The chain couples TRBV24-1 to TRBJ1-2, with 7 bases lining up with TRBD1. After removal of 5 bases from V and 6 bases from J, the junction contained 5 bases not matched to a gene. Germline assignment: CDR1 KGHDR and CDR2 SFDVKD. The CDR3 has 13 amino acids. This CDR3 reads CATSGGQRNGYTF. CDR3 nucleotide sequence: TGTGCCACCAGTGGGGGACAGCGGAATGGCTACACCTTC.

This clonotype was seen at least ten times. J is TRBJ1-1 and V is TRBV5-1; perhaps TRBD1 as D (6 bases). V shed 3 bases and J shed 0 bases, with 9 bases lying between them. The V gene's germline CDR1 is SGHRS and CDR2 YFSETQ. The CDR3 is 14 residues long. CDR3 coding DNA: TGCGCCAGCAGCTCGGACAGCCTGAACACTGAAGCTTTCTTT. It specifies CASSSDSLNTEAFF.

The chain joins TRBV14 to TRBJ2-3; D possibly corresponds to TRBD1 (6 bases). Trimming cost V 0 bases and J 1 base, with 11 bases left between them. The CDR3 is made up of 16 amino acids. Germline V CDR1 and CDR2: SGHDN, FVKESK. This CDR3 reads CASSQDRTAGTDTQYF. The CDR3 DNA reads TGTGCCAGCAGCCAAGATAGGACAGCAGGCACAGATACGCAGTATTTT. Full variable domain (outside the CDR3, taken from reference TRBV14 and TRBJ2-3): EAGVTQFPSHSVIEKGQTVTLRCDPISGHDNLYWYRRVMGKEIKFLLHFVKESKQDESGMPNNRFLAERTGGTYSTLKVQPAELEDSGVYFCASSQDRTAGTDTQYFGPGTRLTVL.

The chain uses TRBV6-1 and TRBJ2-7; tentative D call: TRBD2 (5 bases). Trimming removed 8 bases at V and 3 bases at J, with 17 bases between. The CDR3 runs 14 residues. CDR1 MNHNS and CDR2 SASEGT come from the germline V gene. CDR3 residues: CASRRGLADYEQYF. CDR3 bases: TGTGCCAGCCGCAGAGGGCTAGCAGACTACGAGCAGTACTTC.

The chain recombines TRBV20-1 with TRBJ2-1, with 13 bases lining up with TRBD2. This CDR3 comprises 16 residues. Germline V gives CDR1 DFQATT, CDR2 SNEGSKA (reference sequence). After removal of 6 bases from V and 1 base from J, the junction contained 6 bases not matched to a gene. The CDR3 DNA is TGCAGTGCCCAGACTAGCGGGAGGCCATCCTACAATGAGCAGTTCTTC. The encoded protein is CSAQTSGRPSYNEQFF.

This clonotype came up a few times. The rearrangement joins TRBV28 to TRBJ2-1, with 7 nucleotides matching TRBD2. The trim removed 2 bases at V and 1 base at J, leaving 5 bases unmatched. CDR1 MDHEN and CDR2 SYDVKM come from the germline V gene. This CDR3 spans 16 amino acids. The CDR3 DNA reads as TGTGCCAGCAGTTTAGCGGGAGAAGGATCCTACAATGAGCAGTTCTTC. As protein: CASSLAGEGSYNEQFF.

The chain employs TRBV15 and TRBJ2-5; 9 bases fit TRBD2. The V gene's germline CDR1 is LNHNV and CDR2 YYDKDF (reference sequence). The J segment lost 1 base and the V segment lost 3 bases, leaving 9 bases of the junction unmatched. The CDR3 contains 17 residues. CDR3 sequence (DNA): TGTGCCACCAGCAGTCATCTAGCGGGACCAAGCCAAGAGACCCAGTACTTC. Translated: CATSSHLAGPSQETQYF.